This T cell receptor (beta chain) was sequenced for a study of cytomegalovirus exposure and HLA in healthy donors. This clone turned up a few times. The antigen is unknown. The PCR employed 60 Vbeta primers together with 13 Jbeta primers. Repertoires were generated with immunoSEQ multiplex PCR, while TCRdb's copy carries only in-frame clones and drops some. The table records some 180,000 clones, 60% to 85% of them present only once. V dropped 3 bases and J dropped 2; count of bases not matched to a gene: 11. This CDR3 has 17 residues. Germline values: CDR1 SNHLY, CDR2 FYNNEI. The study, taken as a whole, reports: As was reported, the classifier diagnosed cytomegalovirus status with high specificity and sensitivity.

The clonotype originates from a male donor in good health and CMV-seronegative. The chain uses TRBV2 and TRBJ1-1; 8 bases match TRBD1. Sequencing used PBMCs. The CDR3 spells CASSDPTRGRFNTEAFF. Here the CDR3 DNA reads TGTGCCAGCAGTGATCCTACCAGGGGGCGATTTAACACTGAAGCTTTCTTT. The full variable domain, its missing parts supplied by reference TRBV2 and TRBJ1-1, is EPEVTQTPSHQVTQMGQEVILRCVPISNHLYFYWYRQILGQKVEFLVSFYNNEISEKSEIFDDQFSVERPDGSNFTLKIRSTKLEDSAMYFCASSDPTRGRFNTEAFFGQGTRLTVV.